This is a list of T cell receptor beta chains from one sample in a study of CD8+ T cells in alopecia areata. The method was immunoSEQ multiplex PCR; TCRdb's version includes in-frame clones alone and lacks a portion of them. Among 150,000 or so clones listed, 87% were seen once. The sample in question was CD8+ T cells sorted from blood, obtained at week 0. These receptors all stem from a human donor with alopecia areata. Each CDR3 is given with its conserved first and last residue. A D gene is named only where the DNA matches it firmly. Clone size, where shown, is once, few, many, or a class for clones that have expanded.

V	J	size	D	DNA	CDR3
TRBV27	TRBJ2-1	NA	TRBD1	TGTGCCAGCAGTCGACAGGGGCCTTACAATGAGCAGTTCTTC	CASSRQGPYNEQFF
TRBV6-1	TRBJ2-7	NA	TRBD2	TGTGCCAGCAGTGTATTTAGCGGGACGGCCTACGAGCAGTACTTC	CASSVFSGTAYEQYF
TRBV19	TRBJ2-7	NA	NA	TGTGCCAGTAGTCTAGGTGGCGAGCAGTACTTC	CASSLGGEQYF
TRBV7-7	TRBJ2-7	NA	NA	TGTGCCAGCAGCCTAGGGGCGGGGGCCTCCTACGAGCAGTACTTC	CASSLGAGASYEQYF
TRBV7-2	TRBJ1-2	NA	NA	TGTGCCAGCACCTCGGGCGGCTATGGCTACACCTTC	CASTSGGYGYTF
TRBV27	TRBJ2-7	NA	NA	TGTGCCAGCAGTTTCCCGGGAGCGTCCTACGAGCAGTACTTC	CASSFPGASYEQYF
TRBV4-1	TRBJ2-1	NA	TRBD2	TGCGCCAGCAGCCAGGGACTAGCGGCAAACAATGAGCAGTTCTTC	CASSQGLAANNEQFF
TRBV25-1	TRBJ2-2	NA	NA	TGTGCCAGCAGTGGACCCGGGGAGCTGTTTTTT	CASSGPGELFF
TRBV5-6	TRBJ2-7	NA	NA	TGTGCCAGCAGCTGGGTCAGCAGACCGAACACCTACGAGCAGTACTTC	CASSWVSRPNTYEQYF
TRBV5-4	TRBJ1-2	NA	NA	TGTGCCAGCAGCTTGGGGGCGGGTACTAACTATGGCTACACCTTC	CASSLGAGTNYGYTF
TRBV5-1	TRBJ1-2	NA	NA	TGCGCCAGCAGCTTGGATTTTGGCTATGGCTACACCTTC	CASSLDFGYGYTF
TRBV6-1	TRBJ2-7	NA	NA	TGTGCCAGCAGTGAGCCTCATTACAGGGAACGTAACTACGAGCAGTACTTC	CASSEPHYRERNYEQYF
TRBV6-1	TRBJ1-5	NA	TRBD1	TGTGCCGGCGGGACAGCCGAATTGTTGAATCAGCCCCAGCATTTT	CAGGTAELLNQPQHF
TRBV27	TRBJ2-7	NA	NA	TGTGCCAGCAGTTTGGCCCGCAAAGGAGAGCAGTACTTC	CASSLARKGEQYF
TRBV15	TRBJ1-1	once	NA	TGTGCCACAGGGGAACAGAACACTGAAGCTTTCTTT	CATGEQNTEAFF
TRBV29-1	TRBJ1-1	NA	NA	TGCAGCGTCCCGGCAGTCAACACTGAAGCTTTCTTT	CSVPAVNTEAFF
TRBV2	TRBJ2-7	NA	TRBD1	TGTGCCAGCAGTGAATTTTGGGGACAGGCCTACGAGCAGTACTTC	CASSEFWGQAYEQYF
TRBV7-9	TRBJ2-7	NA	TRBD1	TGTGCCAGCAGCGGGGGACAGGGGATCCACGAGCAGTACTTC	CASSGGQGIHEQYF
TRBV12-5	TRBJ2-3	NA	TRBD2	TGTGCTAGTGGTTTGGACAGACTAGCGGGGGGGACAGATACGCAGTATTTT	CASGLDRLAGGTDTQYF
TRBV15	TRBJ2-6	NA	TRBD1	TGTGCCACCACCTCGGACAGGGGGCTTGGTGGGGCCAACGTCCTGACTTTC	CATTSDRGLGGANVLTF
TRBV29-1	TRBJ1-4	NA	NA	TGCAGCGTTGAATCGTACAGCGATAATGAAAAACTGTTTTTT	CSVESYSDNEKLFF
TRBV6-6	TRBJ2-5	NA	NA	TGTGCCAGCGCCATGGGACACCTCCAAGAGACCCAGTACTTC	CASAMGHLQETQYF
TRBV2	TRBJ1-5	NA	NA	TGTGCCAGCAGTGTCCAGTATAGCAATCAGCCCCAGCATTTT	CASSVQYSNQPQHF
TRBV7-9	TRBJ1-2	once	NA	TGTGCCAGCAGCTTAGAAGGAGGGACTCCCGGCTACACCTTC	CASSLEGGTPGYTF
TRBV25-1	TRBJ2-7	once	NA	TGTGCCAGCAGTGATTCGGAAGGCGAGCAGTACTTC	CASSDSEGEQYF
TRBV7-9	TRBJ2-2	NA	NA	TGTGCCAGCAGCTTTGGCGCGCCCGGGGAGCTGTTTTTT	CASSFGAPGELFF
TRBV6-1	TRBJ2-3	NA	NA	TGTGCCAGCAGTGTGTCCGCGGTTGGCACAGATACGCAGTATTTT	CASSVSAVGTDTQYF
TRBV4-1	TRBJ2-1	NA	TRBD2	TGCGCCAGCAGCCAAGGCGGGACTAGCCCCAATGAGCAGTTCTTC	CASSQGGTSPNEQFF
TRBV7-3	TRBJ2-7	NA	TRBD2	TGTGCCTTACGGACAAGCGGGGATAGCTCCTACGAGCAGTACTTC	CALRTSGDSSYEQYF
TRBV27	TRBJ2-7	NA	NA	TGTGCCAGCAGTTTAAAGGACAGATCCTACGAGCAGTACTTC	CASSLKDRSYEQYF